The 6 T cell receptor beta chains below come from one sample, sequenced in a study of T cell repertoires in cytomegalovirus infection. TCRdb itself ran the reads through MiXCR, one entry per CDR3 protein. The sample lists fewer than 350,000 distinct CDR3 sequences; 9.5% were seen once. The sequencing sample was made of PBMCs. The source of these receptors is a human donor in good health (CMV status not recorded). Some clones in this sample may be carry-over from other donors' samples.

This sequence joins TRBV27 and TRBJ1-5; possibly TRBD1 for D (5 bases). Deletions cut 5 bases from V and 9 bases from J, with 11 bases between. The CDR3 is 12 amino acids. Germline loops: CDR1 MNHEY, CDR2 SMNVEV (reference sequence). The CDR3 DNA follows: TGTGCCAGCAGTGTCCCAGGGAGGCCCCAGCATTTT. Its protein is CASSVPGRPQHF.

This clonotype was recorded many times. The chain carries TRBV4-3 and TRBJ2-3, with 10 bases identical to TRBD2. Per the germline V gene, CDR1 is LGHNA and CDR2 is YSLEER. This CDR3 contains 14 residues. The V gene end was trimmed by 2 bases and the J gene end by 4 bases; junction bases not matched to a gene: 0. CDR3 nucleotides: TGCGCCAGCAGCCAACTAGCGGGAGCAGATACGCAGTATTTT. Translating gives CASSQLAGADTQYF.

In its sample, this clonotype was seen a few times. The genes are TRBV19 and TRBJ2-4; 7 nucleotides agree with TRBD2. Per the germline V gene, CDR1 is LNHDA and CDR2 is SQIVND (reference sequence). Losses at the gene ends were 5 bases for V and 7 bases for J; bases not matched to a gene: 5. This CDR3 is 13 amino acids long. CDR3 amino acids: CASSRREKNIQYF. CDR3 nucleotide sequence: TGTGCCAGTAGTCGGCGGGAGAAGAACATTCAGTACTTC. The variable domain in full, completed from reference TRBV19 and TRBJ2-4, reads DGGITQSPKYLFRKEGQNVTLSCEQNLNHDAMYWYRQDPGQGLRLIYYSQIVNDFQKGDIAEGYSVSREKKESFPLTVTSAQKNPTAFYLCASSRREKNIQYFGAGTRLSVL.

This clonotype came up many times. V usage is TRBV4-3 and J usage is TRBJ1-2, with D possibly being TRBD1 (6 bases). The CDR3 totals 14 residues. Trimming pared 4 bases from V and 4 bases from J, leaving 13 bases between. Germline CDR1 reads LGHNA; CDR2 reads YSLEER. DNA for the CDR3: TGCGCCAGCAGCCCCCAGGGGTGGGGCTATGGCTACACCTTC. As protein: CASSPQGWGYGYTF.

This sequence joins TRBV4-2 and TRBJ1-1; D remains ambiguous. This CDR3 is built from 15 residues. Germline V CDR1 and CDR2: LGHNA, YNFKEQ. Trimming took off 1 base at V and 5 bases at J, with 14 bases between the two ends. Written as DNA, the CDR3 is TGTGCCAGCAGCCAAGCGCAGTGGGGATGGACTGAAGCTTTCTTT. Translation: CASSQAQWGWTEAFF.

The chain couples TRBV12-3 or TRBV12-4 to TRBJ1-5; D is unclear. Trimming cost V 2 bases and J 7 bases, with 12 bases left between them. The CDR3 runs 14 residues. The CDR3: CASSLSRPSQPQHF. The CDR3 DNA follows: TGTGCCAGCAGTTTATCCAGGCCCTCCCAGCCCCAGCATTTT.